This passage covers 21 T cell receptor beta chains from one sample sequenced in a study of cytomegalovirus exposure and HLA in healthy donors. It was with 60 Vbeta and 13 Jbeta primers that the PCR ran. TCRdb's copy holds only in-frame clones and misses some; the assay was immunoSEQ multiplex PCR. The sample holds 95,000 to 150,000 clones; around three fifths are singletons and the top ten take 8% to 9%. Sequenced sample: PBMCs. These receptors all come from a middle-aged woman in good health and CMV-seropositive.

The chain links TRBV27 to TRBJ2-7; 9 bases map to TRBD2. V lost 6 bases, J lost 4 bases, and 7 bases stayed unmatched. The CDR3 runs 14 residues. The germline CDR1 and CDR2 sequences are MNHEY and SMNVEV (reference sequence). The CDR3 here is CASSQKTSGYEQYF. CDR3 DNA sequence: TGTGCCAGCAGCCAAAAGACTAGCGGATACGAGCAGTACTTC.

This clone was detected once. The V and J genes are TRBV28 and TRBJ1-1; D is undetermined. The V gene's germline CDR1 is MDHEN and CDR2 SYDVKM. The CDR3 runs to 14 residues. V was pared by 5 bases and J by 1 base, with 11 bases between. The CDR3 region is CASSPPRGNTEAFF. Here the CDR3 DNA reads TGTGCCAGCAGTCCTCCCCGCGGGAACACTGAAGCTTTCTTT. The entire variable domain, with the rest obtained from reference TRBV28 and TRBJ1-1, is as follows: DVKVTQSSRYLVKRTGEKVFLECVQDMDHENMFWYRQDPGLGLRLIYFSYDVKMKEKGDIPEGYSVSREKKERFSLILESASTNQTSMYLCASSPPRGNTEAFFGQGTRLTVV.

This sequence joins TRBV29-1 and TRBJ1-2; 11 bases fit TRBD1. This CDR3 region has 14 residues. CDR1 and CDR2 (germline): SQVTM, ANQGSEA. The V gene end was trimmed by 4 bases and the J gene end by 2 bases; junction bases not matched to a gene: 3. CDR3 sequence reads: CSVVRTGGNYGYTF. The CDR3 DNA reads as TGCAGCGTTGTTCGGACAGGGGGCAACTATGGCTACACCTTC.

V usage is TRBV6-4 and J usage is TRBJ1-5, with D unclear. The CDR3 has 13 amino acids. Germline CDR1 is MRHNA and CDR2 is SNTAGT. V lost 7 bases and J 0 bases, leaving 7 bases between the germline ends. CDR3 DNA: TGTGCCAGCAATTGCGATAGCAATCAGCCCCAGCATTTT. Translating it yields CASNCDSNQPQHF.

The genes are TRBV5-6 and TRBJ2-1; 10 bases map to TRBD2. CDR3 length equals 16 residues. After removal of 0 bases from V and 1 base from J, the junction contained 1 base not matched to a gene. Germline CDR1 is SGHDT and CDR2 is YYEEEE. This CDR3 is CASSLDSGRSYNEQFF. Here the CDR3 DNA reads TGTGCCAGCAGCTTGGATAGCGGGAGGTCCTACAATGAGCAGTTCTTC.

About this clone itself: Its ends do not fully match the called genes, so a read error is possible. CDR3 nucleotides: TGTGCCAGCAGCCAAGGCCGAGAATTTGTCTTC. The encoded protein is CASSQGREFVF. The rearrangement links TRBV14 to TRBJ1-2, with D hard to call. This CDR3 region has 11 residues. The germline V gene has CDR1 SGHDN and CDR2 FVKESK.

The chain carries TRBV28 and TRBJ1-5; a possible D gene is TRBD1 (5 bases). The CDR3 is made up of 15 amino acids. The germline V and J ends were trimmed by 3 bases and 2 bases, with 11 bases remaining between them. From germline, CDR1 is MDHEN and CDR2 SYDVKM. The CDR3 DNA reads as TGTGCCAGCAGTTTGGGCAGGGCGGGCAATCAGCCCCAGCATTTT. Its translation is CASSLGRAGNQPQHF.

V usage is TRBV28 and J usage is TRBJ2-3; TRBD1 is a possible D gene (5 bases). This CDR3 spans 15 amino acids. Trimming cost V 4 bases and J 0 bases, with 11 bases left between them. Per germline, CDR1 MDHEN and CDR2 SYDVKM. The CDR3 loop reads CASSWGGSSTDTQYF. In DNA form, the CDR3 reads TGTGCCAGCAGTTGGGGCGGTTCTAGCACAGATACGCAGTATTTT.

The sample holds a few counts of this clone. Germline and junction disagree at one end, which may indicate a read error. The DNA for the CDR3 is TGTGCTAGCACCCCAGACAGGGGGCTGGCCACCGGGGAGCTGTTTTTT. Translating it yields CASTPDRGLATGELFF. The chain carries TRBV7-7 and TRBJ2-2; the match to TRBD1 covers 10 bases. CDR1 is SSHAT, CDR2 FNYEAQ, per germline (reference sequence). The CDR3 totals 16 residues.

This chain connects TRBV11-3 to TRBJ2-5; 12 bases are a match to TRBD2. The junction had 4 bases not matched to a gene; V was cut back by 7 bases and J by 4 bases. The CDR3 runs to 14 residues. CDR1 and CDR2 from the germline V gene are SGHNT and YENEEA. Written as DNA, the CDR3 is TGTGCCAGCACTAGCGGGGGGGCCAGAGAGACCCAGTACTTC. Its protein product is CASTSGGARETQYF.

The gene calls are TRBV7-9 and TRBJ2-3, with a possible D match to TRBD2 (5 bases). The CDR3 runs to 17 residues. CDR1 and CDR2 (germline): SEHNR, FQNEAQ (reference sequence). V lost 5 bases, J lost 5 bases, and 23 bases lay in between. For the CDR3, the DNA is TGTGCCAGCAGCACTCTTCGAGGGAGTCCCCCCGGAGATACGCAGTATTTT. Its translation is CASSTLRGSPPGDTQYF.

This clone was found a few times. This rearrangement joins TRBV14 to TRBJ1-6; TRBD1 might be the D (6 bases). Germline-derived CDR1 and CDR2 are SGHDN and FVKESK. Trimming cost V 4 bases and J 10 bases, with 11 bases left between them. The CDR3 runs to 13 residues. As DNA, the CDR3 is TGTGCCAGCAGCCTTACAGGGCAATCACCCCTCCACTTT. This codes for CASSLTGQSPLHF.

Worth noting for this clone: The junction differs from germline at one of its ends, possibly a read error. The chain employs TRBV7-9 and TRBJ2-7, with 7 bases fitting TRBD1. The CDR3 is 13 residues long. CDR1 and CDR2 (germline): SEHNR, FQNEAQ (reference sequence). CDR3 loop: CSSSSGTAYEQYF. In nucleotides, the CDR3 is TGTTCCAGCAGCTCCGGGACAGCCTACGAGCAGTACTTC.

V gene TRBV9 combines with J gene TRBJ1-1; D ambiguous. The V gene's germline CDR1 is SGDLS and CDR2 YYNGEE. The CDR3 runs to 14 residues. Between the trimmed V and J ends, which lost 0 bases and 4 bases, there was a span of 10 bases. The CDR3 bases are TGTGCCAGCAGCGTAGCCACGCCTAGCACTGAAGCTTTCTTT. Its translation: CASSVATPSTEAFF.

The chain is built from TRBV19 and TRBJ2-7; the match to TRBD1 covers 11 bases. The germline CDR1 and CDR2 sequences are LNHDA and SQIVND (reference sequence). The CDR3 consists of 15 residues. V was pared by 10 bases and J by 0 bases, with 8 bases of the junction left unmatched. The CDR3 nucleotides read TGTGCCACGGCGTCCGGGACAGGGGGCTCCTACGAGCAGTACTTC. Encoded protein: CATASGTGGSYEQYF.

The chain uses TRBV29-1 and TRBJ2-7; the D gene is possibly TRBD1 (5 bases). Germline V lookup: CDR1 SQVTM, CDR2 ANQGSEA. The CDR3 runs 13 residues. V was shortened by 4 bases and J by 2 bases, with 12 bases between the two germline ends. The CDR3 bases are TGCAGCGTTGTCGGACACAAAACCTACGAGCAGTACTTC. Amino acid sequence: CSVVGHKTYEQYF.

This chain's CDR3 is CASSQDRGREKLFF. The CDR3, as DNA: TGTGCCAGCAGCCAGGACAGGGGGCGAGAAAAACTGTTTTTT. This chain links TRBV7-9 with TRBJ1-4; 11 nucleotides agree with TRBD1. Germline values: CDR1 SEHNR, CDR2 FQNEAQ (reference sequence). Losses at the gene ends were 5 bases for V and 8 bases for J; bases not matched to a gene: 4. The CDR3 is made up of 14 amino acids.

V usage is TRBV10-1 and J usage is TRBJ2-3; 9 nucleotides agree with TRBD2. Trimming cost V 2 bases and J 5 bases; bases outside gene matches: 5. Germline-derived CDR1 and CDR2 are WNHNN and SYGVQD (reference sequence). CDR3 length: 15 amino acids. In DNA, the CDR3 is TGCGCCAGCAGTGAGGTAGCGGGAGAACGAGATACGCAGTATTTT. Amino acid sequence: CASSEVAGERDTQYF.

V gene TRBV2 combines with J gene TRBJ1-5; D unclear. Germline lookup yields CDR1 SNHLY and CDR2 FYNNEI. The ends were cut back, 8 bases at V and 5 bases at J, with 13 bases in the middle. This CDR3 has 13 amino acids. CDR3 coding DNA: TGTGCCAGCCAATTCCAGGAACATCAGCCCCAGCATTTT. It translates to CASQFQEHQPQHF.

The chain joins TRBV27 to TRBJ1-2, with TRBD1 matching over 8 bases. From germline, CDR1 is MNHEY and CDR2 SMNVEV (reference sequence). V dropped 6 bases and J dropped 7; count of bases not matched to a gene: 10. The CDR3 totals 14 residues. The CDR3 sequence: CASSSAGTGIGYTF. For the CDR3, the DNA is TGTGCCAGCAGCTCGGCCGGGACAGGAATTGGCTACACCTTC.

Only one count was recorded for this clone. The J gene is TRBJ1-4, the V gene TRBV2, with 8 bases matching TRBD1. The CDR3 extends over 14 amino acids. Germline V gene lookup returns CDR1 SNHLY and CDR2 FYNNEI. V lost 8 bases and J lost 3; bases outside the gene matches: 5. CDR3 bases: TGTGCCAGCCGGGACAGGACCTCTAATGAAAAACTGTTTTTT. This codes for CASRDRTSNEKLFF.